This T cell receptor (beta chain) is drawn from a study of shared clonotypes between healthy human individuals (TCRdb year 2020). About the full investigation: Three men and a couple of women, aged 18 to 49 years, made up the cohort. For each donor, three plates each were used for CD4 naive and CD4 memory, two plates were used for CD8 naive, and one plate was used for CD8 memory. The study deeply sequenced blood TCR repertoires of several healthy adults to estimate repertoire size and the extent of clonotype sharing between individuals. To increase sequencing depth and limit assay-specific biases, TCR repertoire library preparation and sequencing were carried out by different laboratories using diverse techniques. Leukapheresis yielded between about 0.94 and 8.9 billion PBMCs per donor. Summary of the overall study and its limitations: Even with the large sequencing depth, rarefaction of the sorted-subset datasets indicated that sequencing was incomplete. Across a handful of donors, about 4.5% of naive CD4, approximately 3.5% of naive CD8, 2.3% of memory CD4, and approximately 0.42% of memory CD8 clonotypes were shared. Pairwise subsampling led to the expectation that sequencing depth would affect the degree of clonotype sharing among donors. Compared with non-shared clonotypes, clonotypes shared by all four sorted-subset donors had higher generation probabilities. Because the study included a small number of donors, the genetic and exposure-history diversity represented was limited. Sampling was restricted to blood, and TCR repertoires in tissue are likely to differ from TCR repertoires in blood. Estimated clonotype richness was generally larger for naive than for memory subsets.

Per the germline V gene, LGHNA is the CDR1 and YSLEER is the CDR2. The CDR3 contains 16 residues, cysteine and phenylalanine counted. The sequence is cut down to CDR3 DNA, 48 bases in frame from base 1. V gives up 4 bases and J gives up 8 bases, and the segment between their germline ends measures 23 bases. Healthy HIV-negative adults with no recently reported acute infections or vaccinations were included as donors. Every donor was a Caucasian adult living in Nashville, Tennessee, USA. CD8 memory samples combined magnetically selected CD45RO+ cells with CCR7-negative CD45RA+ effector memory (TemRA) cells. Blood was collected by leukapheresis, and PBMCs were isolated by Ficoll-Histopaque density gradient centrifugation and then cryopreserved in liquid nitrogen vapor phase. Analytical flow cytometry was used to check the purity and quantity of each magnetically sorted T cell population. From each sorted fraction, genomic DNA was isolated and quantified by UV absorbance on a Nanodrop 2000c.

About this clone: Its cognate antigen has yet to be identified. Within one base of it there is no much larger clone, and no base qualities were kept.

TCR CDR3 regions were amplified from genomic DNA by multiplex PCR using the deep immunoSEQ assay. Genomic DNA extracted from each cell subset was distributed evenly over all wells of several immunoSEQ 96-well plates, and each plate served as one replicate. For sorted subsets, approximately 200 ng of genomic DNA, equivalent to roughly 30,000 T cell genomes, went into each replicate PCR. Purified libraries were quantified with a Qubit 3.0 fluorometer, sized on a Bioanalyzer 2100, and re-quantified with the KAPA Library Quantification kit. Every immunoSEQ 96-well plate was sequenced on a dedicated single-read 150-cycle Illumina NextSeq 550 flow cell. The authors' pipeline ran thus. Because the immunoSEQ output held only junctional sequences and lacked quality scores, the filtering could not match the filtering applied to full-length reads. To assign V/J genes and CDR3, sequences were annotated against IMGT germline references using PyIR, a Python wrapper for IgBLAST v1.9. Reads were removed for weak V/J assignments (E-value above 1e-6), missing CDR3, stop codons, out-of-frame junctions, or ambiguous translated residues. V3J clonotypes were defined as sequences sharing the same inferred V gene, J gene, and CDR3 amino acid sequence. To compute the percentage overlap between repertoires, the number of shared unique clonotypes was divided by the size of the smaller repertoire. Three approaches were used to assess repertoire richness: RTK rarefaction, the Chao1 estimator, and Recon v2.1 estimates of unobserved clonotypes. OLGA was used to compute generation probabilities for all TCRbeta clonotypes that the gDNA method yielded from a handful of donors. This is the immuneACCESS table as TCRdb keeps it, with only in-frame sequences that have V and J called. A part of the clones is gone; compared with another copy, unresolved V genes explain less than half, and the rest is unexplained. Clone size and V and J calls were adopted from that table, with D and trimming inferred from the DNA. In this sample the table shows about 330,000 clones, around 87% of which occur a single time. Roughly 17% of the sample is taken by the ten largest.

This sequence originates from a young man in good health. The specimen was memory CD8+ T cells sorted from blood. The cell subset or site label for this specimen denotes: CD45RO+ cells pooled with CCR7-negative TemRA cells. The rearranged chain carries TRBV4-3 and TRBJ1-2; the D segment could be TRBD1, given 5 matching bases. The nucleotide sequence reads TGCGCCAGCAGCCGCGTCCCGGTCAGCGACAGTAAAGGCTACACCTTC. Its coded protein is CASSRVPVSDSKGYTF.